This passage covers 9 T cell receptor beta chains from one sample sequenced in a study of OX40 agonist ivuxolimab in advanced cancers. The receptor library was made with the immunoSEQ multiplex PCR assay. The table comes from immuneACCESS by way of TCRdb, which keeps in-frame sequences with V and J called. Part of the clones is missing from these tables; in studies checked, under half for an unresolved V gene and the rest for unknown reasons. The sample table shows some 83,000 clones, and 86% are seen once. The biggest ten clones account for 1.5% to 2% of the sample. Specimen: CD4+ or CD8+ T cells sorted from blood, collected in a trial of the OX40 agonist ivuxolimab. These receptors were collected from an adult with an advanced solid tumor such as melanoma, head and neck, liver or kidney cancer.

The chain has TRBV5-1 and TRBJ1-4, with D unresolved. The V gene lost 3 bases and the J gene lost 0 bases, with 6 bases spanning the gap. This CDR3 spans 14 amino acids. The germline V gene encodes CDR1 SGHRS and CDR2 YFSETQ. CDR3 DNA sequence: TGCGCCAGCAGCTCTAATCCAACTAATGAAAAACTGTTTTTT. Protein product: CASSSNPTNEKLFF.

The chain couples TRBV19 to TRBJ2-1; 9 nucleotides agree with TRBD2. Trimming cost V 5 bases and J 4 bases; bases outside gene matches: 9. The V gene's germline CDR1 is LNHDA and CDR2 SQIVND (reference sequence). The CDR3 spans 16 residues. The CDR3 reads CASSYRLAGSYNEQFF. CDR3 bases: TGTGCCAGTAGTTACCGGCTAGCGGGATCGTACAATGAGCAGTTCTTC.

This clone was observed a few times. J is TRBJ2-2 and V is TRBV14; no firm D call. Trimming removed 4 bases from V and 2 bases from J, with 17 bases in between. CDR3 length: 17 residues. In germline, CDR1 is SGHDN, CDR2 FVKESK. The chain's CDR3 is CASSLIGPGPNTGELFF. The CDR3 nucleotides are TGTGCCAGCAGCCTCATTGGCCCAGGACCTAACACCGGGGAGCTGTTTTTT.

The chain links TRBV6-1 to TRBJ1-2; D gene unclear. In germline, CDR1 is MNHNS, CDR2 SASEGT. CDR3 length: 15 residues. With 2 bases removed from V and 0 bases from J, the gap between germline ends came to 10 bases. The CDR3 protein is CASSEYGQANYGYTF. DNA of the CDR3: TGTGCCAGCAGTGAATATGGCCAGGCTAACTATGGCTACACCTTC.

The CDR3 loop is CSVELGTRGNEQFF. Here the CDR3 DNA reads TGCAGCGTTGAACTGGGCACCCGGGGCAATGAGCAGTTCTTC. The J gene is TRBJ2-1, the V gene TRBV29-1, with D maybe TRBD2 (5 bases). Germline V gene lookup returns CDR1 SQVTM and CDR2 ANQGSEA. The CDR3 totals 14 residues. Trimming removed 2 bases at V and 6 bases at J, with 14 bases between.

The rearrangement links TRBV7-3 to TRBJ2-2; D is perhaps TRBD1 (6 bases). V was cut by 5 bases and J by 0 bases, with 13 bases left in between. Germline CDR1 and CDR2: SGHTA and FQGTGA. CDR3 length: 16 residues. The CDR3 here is CASSPVGGSNTGELFF. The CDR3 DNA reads TGTGCCAGCAGCCCTGTAGGGGGTTCGAACACCGGGGAGCTGTTTTTT.

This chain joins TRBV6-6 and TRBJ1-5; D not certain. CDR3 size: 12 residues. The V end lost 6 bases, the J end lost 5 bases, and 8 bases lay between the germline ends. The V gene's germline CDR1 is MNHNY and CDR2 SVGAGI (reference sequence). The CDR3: CASRDGHQPQHF. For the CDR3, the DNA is TGTGCCAGCAGGGACGGACATCAGCCCCAGCATTTT.

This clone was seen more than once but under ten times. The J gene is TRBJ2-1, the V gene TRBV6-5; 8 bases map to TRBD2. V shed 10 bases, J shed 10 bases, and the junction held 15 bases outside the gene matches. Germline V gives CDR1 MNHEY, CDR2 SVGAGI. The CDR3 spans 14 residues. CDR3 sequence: CATSRTGGTYEQFF. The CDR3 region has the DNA TGTGCCACCAGCCGTACGGGGGGGACATACGAGCAGTTCTTC.

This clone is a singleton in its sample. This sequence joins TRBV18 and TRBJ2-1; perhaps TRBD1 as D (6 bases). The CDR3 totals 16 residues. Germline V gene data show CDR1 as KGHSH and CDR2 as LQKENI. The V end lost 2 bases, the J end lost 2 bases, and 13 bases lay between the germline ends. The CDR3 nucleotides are TGTGCCAGCTCACCAGTGGGGGCCCCTCCCTACAATGAGCAGTTCTTC. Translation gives CASSPVGAPPYNEQFF.